The rows below give T cell receptor beta chains drawn from one sample of a study of OX40 agonist ivuxolimab in advanced cancers. Data came from immunoSEQ multiplex PCR; TCRdb stores just in-frame clones and leaves some out. The sample has some 80,000 clones; approximately 91% are singletons. The source material was CD4+ or CD8+ T cells sorted from blood, sampled in a trial of the OX40 agonist ivuxolimab. These receptors were obtained from an adult with an advanced solid tumor such as melanoma, head and neck, liver or kidney cancer. The CDR3 runs from the conserved cysteine through the conserved F or W. A D gene is named only where the DNA matches it firmly. For some rows the clone size is stated as once, few or many, or as a class when expanded; others skip it.

clone size: once; D gene: NA; J gene: TRBJ2-7; V gene: TRBV20-1; CDR3 DNA: TGCAGTGCTAGGGGGGTGCGGGAGCAGTACTTC; CDR3 protein: CSARGVREQYF
clone size: once; D gene: TRBD1; J gene: TRBJ1-2; V gene: TRBV23-1; CDR3 DNA: TGCGCCAGCAGTCCAATGCCCACAGCCCAGGGGGTTGAGAACTATGGCTACACCTTC; CDR3 protein: CASSPMPTAQGVENYGYTF
clone size: NA; D gene: TRBD2; J gene: TRBJ2-1; V gene: TRBV6-4; CDR3 DNA: TGTGCCAGCAGTGACTCGGTTAGCGGGAGAACGGGTGAGCAGTTCTTC; CDR3 protein: CASSDSVSGRTGEQFF
clone size: few; D gene: TRBD1; J gene: TRBJ1-1; V gene: TRBV10-2; CDR3 DNA: TGCGCCAGCAGAGGGACAGGCAGGGCTTTCTTT; CDR3 protein: CASRGTGRAFF
clone size: NA; D gene: NA; J gene: TRBJ1-3; V gene: TRBV6-6; CDR3 DNA: TGTGCCAGCAGTTTGGCCAGCTTTTTCTCTGGAAACACCATATATTTT; CDR3 protein: CASSLASFFSGNTIYF
clone size: once; D gene: NA; J gene: TRBJ2-6; V gene: TRBV5-4; CDR3 DNA: TGTGCCAGCAGCTTGGCGAGCTCTGGGGCCAACGTCCTGACTTTC; CDR3 protein: CASSLASSGANVLTF
clone size: few; D gene: NA; J gene: TRBJ1-5; V gene: TRBV5-1; CDR3 DNA: TGCGCCAGCAGCTTGGTTCCCTCTGACAACAATCAGCCCCAGCATTTT; CDR3 protein: CASSLVPSDNNQPQHF
clone size: NA; D gene: NA; J gene: TRBJ1-2; V gene: TRBV30; CDR3 DNA: TGTGCCTGGGTAGTAGGAGGGGAAGGTGGCTACACCTTC; CDR3 protein: CAWVVGGEGGYTF
clone size: NA; D gene: TRBD1; J gene: TRBJ1-4; V gene: TRBV30; CDR3 DNA: TGTGCCTGGAGTAAGGGTCTTTCCGGGACAGGTGAAAAACTGTTTTTT; CDR3 protein: CAWSKGLSGTGEKLFF
clone size: NA; D gene: NA; J gene: TRBJ2-7; V gene: TRBV10-1; CDR3 DNA: TGCGCCAGCAGTGAAGAGGCGGCCTACGAGCAGTACTTC; CDR3 protein: CASSEEAAYEQYF
clone size: NA; D gene: TRBD1; J gene: TRBJ2-7; V gene: TRBV7-8; CDR3 DNA: TGTGCCAGCAGAAAGGACAGGGGCTCCCTTTCCTACGAGCAGTACTTC; CDR3 protein: CASRKDRGSLSYEQYF
clone size: NA; D gene: TRBD1; J gene: TRBJ2-7; V gene: TRBV18; CDR3 DNA: TGTGCCAGCTCAAGCCGGGACAGGGCCGAGCAGTACTTC; CDR3 protein: CASSSRDRAEQYF
clone size: NA; D gene: TRBD1; J gene: TRBJ1-4; V gene: TRBV11-2; CDR3 DNA: TGTGCCAGCAGCCGCACAGGGGAAGGCAAGAAACTGTTTTTT; CDR3 protein: CASSRTGEGKKLFF
clone size: NA; D gene: NA; J gene: TRBJ1-1; V gene: TRBV5-1; CDR3 DNA: TGCGCCAGCAGAGTACAGGGCTACACTGAAGCTTTCTTT; CDR3 protein: CASRVQGYTEAFF
clone size: once; D gene: NA; J gene: TRBJ1-1; V gene: TRBV7-2; CDR3 DNA: TGTGCCAGCAGCTTAGGAGGGGGGCGGAACACTGAAGCTTTCTTT; CDR3 protein: CASSLGGGRNTEAFF
clone size: NA; D gene: NA; J gene: TRBJ2-5; V gene: TRBV9; CDR3 DNA: TGTGCCAGCAGCGTAGGACTCCTGCAAGGGGCTCAAGAGACCCAGTACTTC; CDR3 protein: CASSVGLLQGAQETQYF
clone size: NA; D gene: TRBD2; J gene: TRBJ2-1; V gene: TRBV27; CDR3 DNA: TGTGCCAGCAGTTGGCGGGGGACTAGCGTCTACAATGAGCAGTTCTTC; CDR3 protein: CASSWRGTSVYNEQFF
clone size: NA; D gene: TRBD2; J gene: TRBJ2-1; V gene: TRBV15; CDR3 DNA: TGTGCCACCAGCAGAACCCCGGGACTAGCGGGAGGTCACTACAATGAGCAGTTCTTC; CDR3 protein: CATSRTPGLAGGHYNEQFF
clone size: NA; D gene: TRBD1; J gene: TRBJ1-2; V gene: TRBV2; CDR3 DNA: TGTGCCAGCAGCCGCGACAGGGGGGATGGCTACACCTTC; CDR3 protein: CASSRDRGDGYTF
clone size: NA; D gene: TRBD2; J gene: TRBJ2-3; V gene: TRBV18; CDR3 DNA: TGTGCCAGCTCACCAGTCCCTAGCGGGGGGGCCACAGATACGCAGTATTTT; CDR3 protein: CASSPVPSGGATDTQYF